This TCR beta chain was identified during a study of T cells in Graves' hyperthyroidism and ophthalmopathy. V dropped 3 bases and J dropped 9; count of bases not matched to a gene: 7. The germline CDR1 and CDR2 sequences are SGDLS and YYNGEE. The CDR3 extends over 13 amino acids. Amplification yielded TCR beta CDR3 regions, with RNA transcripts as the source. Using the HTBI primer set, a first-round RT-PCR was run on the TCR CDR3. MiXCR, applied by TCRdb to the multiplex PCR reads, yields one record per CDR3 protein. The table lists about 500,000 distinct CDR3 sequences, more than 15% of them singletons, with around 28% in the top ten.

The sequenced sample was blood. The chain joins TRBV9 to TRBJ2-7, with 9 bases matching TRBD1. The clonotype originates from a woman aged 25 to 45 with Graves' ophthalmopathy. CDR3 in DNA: TGTGCCAGCAGCGGAATCTTGGGACAGGGGCAGTACTTC. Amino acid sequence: CASSGILGQGQYF.